What follows are 8 T cell receptor beta chains derived from one specimen sequenced in a study of shared clonotypes between healthy human individuals. Some clones are missing from TCRdb's copy, which holds only in-frame ones; the method was immunoSEQ multiplex PCR. The profile shows under 1 million clones, 80% to 95% of them singletons. Selected positively for CCR7 and CD45RO-negative, naive CD8 cells excluded terminally differentiated effector memory CD45RA+ cells. Material for sequencing was naive CD8+ T cells sorted from blood. Receptors were obtained from a man aged 25 to 40 in good health.

V gene TRBV29-1 combines with J gene TRBJ2-5; TRBD2 matches at 8 bases. The CDR3 extends over 13 amino acids. V gave up 3 bases and J gave up 1 base; unmatched junction bases: 1. CDR1 and CDR2 (germline): SQVTM, ANQGSEA. This chain's CDR3 is CSVDGTSQETQYF. The CDR3 bases are TGCAGCGTTGATGGGACTAGCCAAGAGACCCAGTACTTC.

The gene calls are TRBV5-4 and TRBJ2-1; D unclear. CDR3 length equals 12 residues. CDR1 SGHNT and CDR2 YYREEE come from the germline V gene (reference sequence). Trimming took off 0 bases at V and 8 bases at J, with 6 bases between the two ends. As DNA, the CDR3 is TGTGCCAGCAGCTTGGGCTCGGATGAGCAGTTCTTC. It codes for CASSLGSDEQFF.

To note about this clone: This sample also contains other DNA sequences that code for the same CDR3. The rearrangement links TRBV27 to TRBJ2-1; unclear D gene. The CDR3 is 13 amino acids. CDR1 and CDR2 (germline): MNHEY, SMNVEV (reference sequence). V gave up 2 bases and J gave up 2 bases, with 4 bases separating them. CDR3 coding DNA: TGTGCCAGCAGTTTAAGTCCCTACAATGAGCAGTTCTTC. Its translation is CASSLSPYNEQFF.

This clone was found once. V gene TRBV11-2 combines with J gene TRBJ2-7; D gene ambiguous. The CDR3 sequence is 14 residues long. Trimming took 1 base from V and 4 from J, leaving 11 bases between them. Germline V gene data show CDR1 as SGHAT and CDR2 as FQNNGV. As DNA, the CDR3 is TGTGCCAGCAGCTTAGTCGGCAACAAGTACGAGCAGTACTTC. It specifies CASSLVGNKYEQYF.

The gene calls are TRBV4-1 and TRBJ1-1; 7 bases match TRBD1. Losses at the gene ends were 4 bases for V and 7 bases for J; bases not matched to a gene: 12. CDR1 and CDR2 (germline): MGHRA, YSYEKL. The CDR3 extends over 15 amino acids. The CDR3 nucleotides are TGCGCCAGCAGCCCTAACCCGGGACAGACTTTTGAAGCTTTCTTT. As protein: CASSPNPGQTFEAFF.

V usage is TRBV6-1 and J usage is TRBJ2-3; TRBD2 aligns across 7 bases. The CDR3 spans 16 residues. V gave up 3 bases and J gave up 1 base; unmatched junction bases: 7. The germline CDR1 and CDR2 sequences are MNHNS and SASEGT. The CDR3: CASSDFSGAGTDTQYF. The CDR3, as DNA: TGTGCCAGCAGTGATTTCAGCGGGGCGGGCACAGATACGCAGTATTTT.

This clone was observed once. The chain uses TRBV6-6 and TRBJ2-7, with a tentative D call TRBD1 (5 bases). The germline V and J ends were trimmed by 0 bases and 2 bases, with 11 bases remaining between them. CDR1 is MNHNY, CDR2 SVGAGI, per germline (reference sequence). The CDR3 loop spans 15 amino acids. This CDR3 reads CASSYSQESPYEQYF. CDR3 sequence (DNA): TGTGCCAGCAGTTACTCACAGGAGTCCCCCTACGAGCAGTACTTC.

The chain couples TRBV4-1 to TRBJ2-2; tentative D call: TRBD1 (6 bases). Germline CDR1 and CDR2: MGHRA and YSYEKL. The V end was cut by 3 bases, the J end by 4 bases, with 9 bases between. This CDR3 has 14 amino acids. This chain's CDR3 is CASSHEGGTGELFF. DNA of the CDR3: TGCGCCAGCAGCCATGAAGGGGGCACCGGGGAGCTGTTTTTT.